This T cell receptor beta chain was sequenced for a study of immune evolution from preneoplasia to lung adenocarcinoma (dated by TCRdb to about 2021). General notes on the study: HLA loss of heterozygosity was found in approximately 7% of AIS, approximately 14% of MIA and under 40% of ADC lesions, and in no AAH lesions. Immune contexture across lung adenocarcinoma precursors and invasive adenocarcinoma was profiled using immune gene expression, TCR sequencing and multiplex immunofluorescence. Resected precursor lesions (AAH, AIS, MIA) and invasive adenocarcinomas were compared against paired morphologically normal lung tissue. Sample size was determined by specimen availability and not by a prior power calculation. The immune data were combined with whole exome sequencing and methylation data from the same cohort of nodules. The overall cohort was made up of over 40 patients with pulmonary nodules who had surgical resection. TCR sequencing data were obtained from about 49 patients. According to the study, about 100 samples went through TCR sequencing. Class I HLA alleles were inferred from exome data with POLYSOLVER, and allele-specific HLA loss was detected with LOHHLA. The paper as a whole reports these results and caveats: Normal lung had the highest top T cell clone frequencies, and these frequencies appeared to fall progressively from AAH through AIS, MIA and invasive adenocarcinoma. Normal lung showed the highest clonality, whereas later-stage lesions appeared to have higher T cell density and diversity but lower clonality. Findings were based on association rather than direct causation; larger cohorts with long-term follow-up and longitudinal biopsies were deemed needed. Because all patients were from Japan and China, applicability to Western populations was uncertain. Compared with EGFR-mutant or double wild-type lesions, KRAS-mutant nodules had the highest T cell clonality.

Via the germline V gene, CDR1 is ENHRY and CDR2 SYGVKD. V loses 9 bases at its end and J loses 2 bases; junction bases beyond the gene matches: 6. The CDR3 runs 14 amino acids, cysteine and phenylalanine included. The DNA shown is the 42-base CDR3, in frame from base 1. Resection was performed on patients in Japan or China between the mid-2010s and the late 2010s. Two lung cancer pathologists independently confirmed the histologic diagnosis of each case on H&E slides. Premalignant or tumor cells were enriched for nucleic acid extraction by macro-dissection performed after pathologic assessment. FFPE tissue was used for DNA isolation with the AllPrep DNA/RNA FFPE Kit. Using the immunoSEQ hsTCRbeta Kit, TCR beta CDR3 regions were sequenced from DNA. Per the source publication's procedure: The ImmunoSEQ Analyzer was used to analyse the TCR sequencing data. T cell clonality was defined as 1 minus Pielou's evenness, as computed on productive rearrangements. The inverse Simpson index, applied to productive templates, was used to measure T cell diversity. T cell density was defined as TCR beta template counts normalized to usable DNA, with usable DNA estimated by amplifying and sequencing housekeeping genes. Two-sided Kruskal-Wallis tests were used to compare TCR metrics between histologic stages. This immuneACCESS table, as held by TCRdb, lists in-frame sequences with V and J called but not all clones. Of the missing ones, under half trace to an unresolved V gene in checked studies; the others have no known cause. V and J calls and clone size are as listed in that table; D and trimming were resolved from the DNA. In this sample the table shows 5,000 to 8,000 clones, 75% to 80% of which occur a single time. The ten largest clones capture 3% of the sample.

On this clone: Its antigen is currently not known. No qualities accompany the bases; no much larger clone lies one base away.

The sequenced sample consisted of FFPE minimally invasive lung adenocarcinoma tissue. The cell subset or site label, read with the paper, signifies: micro-invasive lung adenocarcinoma (MIA). Recombination linked TRBV10-3 to TRBJ2-3, and 9 junction bases match TRBD1. The sequence was collected from a person aged 60-79 years with lung adenocarcinoma. Here is the DNA: TGTGCCATTACCCGGGACAGGGTCACAGATACGCAGTATTTT. This encodes CAITRDRVTDTQYF.